The next 13 T cell receptor beta chains were all read from a single sample in a study of technical replicates of blood from several donors. TCRdb keeps only in-frame clones here, not all; method: immunoSEQ multiplex PCR. Here the sample spans 75,000 to 95,000 clones, 85% to 95% being singletons. The source material was T cells isolated from PBMCs. Receptor source: a human donor in good health.

The chain couples TRBV19 to TRBJ2-1; a weak D match, TRBD1 (5 bases). From germline, CDR1 is LNHDA and CDR2 SQIVND (reference sequence). This CDR3 is built from 14 residues. Trimming cost V 4 bases and J 1 base, with 8 bases left between them. CDR3 DNA sequence: TGTGCCAGTAGTACCGACAGTTCCTACAATGAGCAGTTCTTC. It is translated as CASSTDSSYNEQFF. The full variable domain, in which reference TRBV19 and TRBJ2-1 provide the parts outside the CDR3, is DGGITQSPKYLFRKEGQNVTLSCEQNLNHDAMYWYRQDPGQGLRLIYYSQIVNDFQKGDIAEGYSVSREKKESFPLTVTSAQKNPTAFYLCASSTDSSYNEQFFGPGTRLTVL.

The rearrangement uses TRBV19 and TRBJ1-1; 8 bases align to TRBD1. Trimming took 0 bases from V and 4 from J; bases not matched to a gene: 13. The germline V gene encodes CDR1 LNHDA and CDR2 SQIVND (reference sequence). This CDR3 spans 18 amino acids. CDR3 in DNA: TGTGCCAGTAGTATAGATCAGGGGAACAGGGGGAAGACCACTGAAGCTTTCTTT. As protein: CASSIDQGNRGKTTEAFF.

The CDR3 bases are TGTGCTAGTGGTTTGGCAAATGAGGCCGGGACAGGGCGCGGCCCTGGAAACACCATATATTTT. Amino acid sequence: CASGLANEAGTGRGPGNTIYF. The rearrangement links TRBV12-5 to TRBJ1-3; TRBD1 matches 9 bases. V shed 1 base and J 2 bases; nucleotides not matched to a gene: 18. Per germline, CDR1 LGHNT and CDR2 FRNRAP. The CDR3 runs to 21 residues.

The chain combines TRBV6-4 with TRBJ1-2; D gene unclear. The CDR3 sequence is 12 residues long. Germline-derived CDR1 and CDR2 are MRHNA and SNTAGT. In nucleotides, the CDR3 is TGTCCCCACCTTACATCTAACTATGGCTACACCTTC. This translates into CPHLTSNYGYTF.

The chain links TRBV7-9 to TRBJ2-3; a weak D match, TRBD2 (5 bases). The CDR3 is made up of 14 amino acids. Trimming stripped 5 bases from V and 2 bases from J, with 11 bases between. The germline V gene has CDR1 SEHNR and CDR2 FQNEAQ (reference sequence). CDR3 DNA sequence: TGTGCCAGCAGCACTGGACTGACCACAGATACGCAGTATTTT. Translated: CASSTGLTTDTQYF. The full variable domain, its missing parts supplied by reference TRBV7-9 and TRBJ2-3, is DTGVSQNPRHKITKRGQNVTFRCDPISEHNRLYWYRQTLGQGPEFLTYFQNEAQLEKSRLLSDRFSAERPKGSFSTLEIQRTEQGDSAMYLCASSTGLTTDTQYFGPGTRLTVL.

V usage is TRBV5-6 and J usage is TRBJ1-1; tentative D call: TRBD1 (6 bases). Germline-derived CDR1 and CDR2 are SGHDT and YYEEEE. V lost 4 bases to trimming and J lost 0 bases, with 16 bases between them. The CDR3 covers 16 residues. CDR3 sequence reads: CASSERPDRVNTEAFF. The CDR3 DNA reads TGTGCCAGCAGCGAACGACCGGACAGAGTGAACACTGAAGCTTTCTTT.

The chain recombines TRBV6-5 with TRBJ1-6; D is uncertain. The germline CDR1 and CDR2 sequences are MNHEY and SVGAGI. The CDR3 spans 14 residues. The V end was cut by 0 bases, the J end by 10 bases, with 10 bases between. CDR3 nucleotides: TGTGCCAGCAGTTACTCGATTAGGGAGTCACCCCTCCACTTT. It codes for CASSYSIRESPLHF.

The chain is built from TRBV14 and TRBJ2-7; 8 bases align to TRBD2. Germline V lookup: CDR1 SGHDN, CDR2 FVKESK. This CDR3 spans 16 amino acids. V lost 4 bases to trimming and J lost 2 bases; unmatched junction nucleotides: 10. CDR3 bases: TGTGCCAGCAGCCGGTACACTAGCGGAATTACCTACGAGCAGTACTTC. Protein: CASSRYTSGITYEQYF.

The V gene is TRBV4-1, the J gene TRBJ2-3; D unclear. The CDR3 runs to 15 residues. Trimming removed 0 bases at V and 2 bases at J, with 9 bases between. Per the germline V gene, CDR1 is MGHRA and CDR2 is YSYEKL. The CDR3 reads CASSQETEHTDTQYF. DNA for the CDR3: TGCGCCAGCAGCCAAGAAACCGAACACACAGATACGCAGTATTTT.

This sequence joins TRBV10-2 and TRBJ2-5; 12 bases align to TRBD2. The germline V gene has CDR1 WSHSY and CDR2 SAAADI. The J segment lost 5 bases and the V segment lost 3 bases, leaving 7 bases of the junction unmatched. The CDR3 consists of 16 residues. The CDR3 DNA reads TGCGCCAGCAGTGAATTTCTAGCGGGAGGGTGGGAGACCCAGTACTTC. This encodes CASSEFLAGGWETQYF.

The genes are TRBV29-1 and TRBJ2-3; D is possibly TRBD2 (5 bases). In germline, CDR1 is SQVTM, CDR2 ANQGSEA. The V end lost 5 bases, the J end lost 8 bases, and 20 bases lay between the germline ends. The CDR3 length is 14 residues. CDR3 coding DNA: TGCAGCGTTAGTGGACGGGAACCCGGTGGTACGCAGTATTTT. It codes for CSVSGREPGGTQYF.

This clone has a handful of counts. V is TRBV7-9 and J is TRBJ1-4, with D possibly being TRBD1 (5 bases). CDR3 length: 13 amino acids. V lost 5 bases to trimming and J lost 7 bases, with 11 bases between them. Germline CDR1 reads SEHNR; CDR2 reads FQNEAQ (reference sequence). CDR3 coding DNA: TGTGCCAGCAGCCTCGGGGGAGGTGAAAAACTGTTTTTT. As protein: CASSLGGGEKLFF.

V and J are TRBV6-5 and TRBJ2-3; TRBD2 is a possible D gene (5 bases). V shed 4 bases and J shed 4 bases, with 12 bases lying between them. The CDR3 has 14 amino acids. CDR1 is MNHEY and CDR2 is SVGAGI in the germline V gene. The CDR3 sequence: CASSSLLVADTQYF. The CDR3 DNA is TGTGCCAGCAGTTCATTACTAGTCGCAGATACGCAGTATTTT.